The clone carrying this T cell receptor beta chain has at least ten counts. Its specificity is not known. The data belong to a study of identical twins. Study-level points and caveats: Compared with unrelated sharing, twin-shared out-of-frame alpha sequences had more low-probability sequences.

Per germline, CDR1 SGHVS and CDR2 FQNEAQ. V lost 1 base to trimming and J lost 4 bases; unmatched junction nucleotides: 7. The CDR3 contains 17 residues. MiXCR, applied by TCRdb to the 5' RACE reads, yields one record per CDR3 protein. The sample consists of roughly 630,000 distinct CDR3 sequences, 7.1% of them appearing once. This same sample was also part of a study on yellow fever vaccine responses in identical twins.

V gene TRBV7-8 combines with J gene TRBJ2-1, with 10 bases that match TRBD2. The TCR sequence derives from a woman younger than 35 in good health. Input material: PBMCs. In DNA, the CDR3 is TGTGCCAGCAGCTTAGACGTTGGACTAGCGGTTTACAATGAGCAGTTCTTC. This translates into CASSLDVGLAVYNEQFF.